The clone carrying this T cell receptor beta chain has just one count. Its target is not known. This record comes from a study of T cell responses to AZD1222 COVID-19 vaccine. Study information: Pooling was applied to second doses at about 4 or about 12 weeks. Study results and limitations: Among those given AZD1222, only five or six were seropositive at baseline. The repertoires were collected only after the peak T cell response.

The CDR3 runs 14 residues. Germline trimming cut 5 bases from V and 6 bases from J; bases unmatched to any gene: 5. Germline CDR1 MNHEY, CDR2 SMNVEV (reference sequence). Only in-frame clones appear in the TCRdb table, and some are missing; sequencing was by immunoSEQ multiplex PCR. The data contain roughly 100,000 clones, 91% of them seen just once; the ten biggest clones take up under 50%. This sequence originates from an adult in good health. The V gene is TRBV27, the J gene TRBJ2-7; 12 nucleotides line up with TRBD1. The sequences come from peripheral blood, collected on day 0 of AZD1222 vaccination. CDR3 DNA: TGTGCCAGCAGTCCCGGGACAGGGGGCTTCGAGCAGTACTTC. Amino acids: CASSPGTGGFEQYF.